This entry describes one T cell receptor beta chain. Antigen unknown. This sample is drawn from a study of cytomegalovirus exposure and HLA in healthy donors. Findings and caveats of the study: TCR beta sequences reportedly predicted the HLA-A and HLA-B alleles of most subjects accurately. CMV serostatus was the sole immune exposure data available. The study carried out a later analysis of TCR beta sequences. It associated 15,000 to 20,000 of them with specific HLA alleles at a false discovery rate of 0.05.

PCR primers comprised 60 Vbeta and 13 Jbeta primers. Sequencing used immunoSEQ multiplex PCR; TCRdb keeps in-frame clones, though not all of them. The data contain some 200,000 clones, 55% to 65% of them singletons. The TCR originated in a man aged 40-49 years in good health and CMV-seronegative. The sequencing input was PBMCs.

The CDR3 sequence: CASATGQAKTNEKLFF. DNA for the CDR3: TGTGCTAGTGCCACGGGACAGGCTAAAACTAATGAAAAACTGTTTTTT. The chain links TRBV12-5 to TRBJ1-4, with 8 bases aligning to TRBD1. Germline lookup yields CDR1 LGHNT and CDR2 FRNRAP. V was pared by 7 bases and J by 1 base, with 8 bases of the junction left unmatched. The CDR3 consists of 16 residues.